The TCR beta chain under discussion was sequenced for a study of blood T cells in healthy people across ages. The length of the CDR3 is 14 residues. Using a J-beta primer mix together with a sample-barcoded 5' primer, a second PCR was run for 7 to 11 cycles. TCRdb used MiXCR to reprocess the 5' RACE reads, holding one entry per CDR3 protein. The sample carries hundreds of thousands of distinct CDR3 sequences, about 28% recorded once. Researchers collected 7.5 to 10 milliliters of peripheral blood from every single donor. Ten or more counts support this clonotype. What it recognizes is unknown. Its ends do not fully match the called genes, so a read error is possible. Study conclusions and caveats: Per million T cells, TCR beta diversity dropped about linearly as age rose. Donors of long life had a larger count of naive CD4+ cells and greater diversity than aged donors.

The V and J genes are TRBV12-3 or TRBV12-4 and TRBJ2-3; perhaps TRBD2 as D (6 bases). Material: blood. This clonotype originated in a woman of 80 years or more in good health. This CDR3 reads CASSLAVSTDTQYF. The CDR3 DNA sequence: TGTGCCAGCAGCTTAGCGGTCAGCACAGATACGCAGTATTTT.